This TCR beta chain was recorded in a study of blood T cell repertoires in COVID-19. Study as a whole: Both acute and convalescent COVID-19 samples were obtained from the United States, Italy and Spain. The cDNA or gDNA used as material had been derived from T cells, B-cell-depleted T cells, or PBMCs.

In the source study's methods: Estimation of nucleated cell counts relied on the amplification of reference gene primers. Clones were sequenced by immunoSEQ multiplex PCR, and TCRdb holds only the in-frame ones, with some missing. V, J and clone size are those of that table, while D and trimming were read from the DNA. The sample shows about 380,000 clones, roughly 90% of them seen only once. The V and J ends lost 7 bases and 6 bases respectively, with 13 bases between them. Germline-derived CDR1 and CDR2 are MNHEY and SVGAGI. The CDR3 extends over 12 amino acids. The sequence came from a man aged 35-49 years with acute or convalescent COVID-19. The specimen was peripheral blood. V gene TRBV6-5 combines with J gene TRBJ2-7; possibly TRBD1 for D (5 bases). The DNA for the CDR3 is TGTGCCAGCACCGACCACAGGACCGAGCAGTACTTC. This codes for CASTDHRTEQYF.